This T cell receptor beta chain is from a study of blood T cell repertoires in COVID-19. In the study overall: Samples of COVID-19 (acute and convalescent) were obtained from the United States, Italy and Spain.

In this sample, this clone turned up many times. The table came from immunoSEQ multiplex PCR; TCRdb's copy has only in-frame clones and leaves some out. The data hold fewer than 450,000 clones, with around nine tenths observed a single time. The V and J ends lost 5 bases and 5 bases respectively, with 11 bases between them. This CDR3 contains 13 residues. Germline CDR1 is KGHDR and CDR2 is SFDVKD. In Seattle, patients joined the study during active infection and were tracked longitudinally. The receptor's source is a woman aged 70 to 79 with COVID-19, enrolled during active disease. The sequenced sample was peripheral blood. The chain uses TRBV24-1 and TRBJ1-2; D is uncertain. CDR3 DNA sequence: TGTGCCACCAGTGTATCTGATCGGTATGGCTACACCTTC. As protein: CATSVSDRYGYTF.